The 7 T cell receptor beta chains in this list originate from one sample, sequenced in a study of blood T cell repertoires in COVID-19. Here immunoSEQ multiplex PCR was the method, and the copy in TCRdb shows in-frame clones only, minus some. Here the sample spans about 87,000 clones, around 82% being singletons. Sample: peripheral blood. The receptor source for this set is an older woman with acute or convalescent COVID-19.

The chain employs TRBV11-3 and TRBJ1-1; tentatively, D is TRBD1 (5 bases). V was clipped by 6 bases and J by 2 bases, with 13 bases between them. The CDR3 runs 14 residues. Germline CDR1 reads SGHNT; CDR2 reads YENEEA. This CDR3 is CASSLQVPNTEAFF. In nucleotides, the CDR3 is TGTGCCAGCAGTCTACAGGTCCCAAACACTGAAGCTTTCTTT.

This chain joins TRBV29-1 and TRBJ1-4, with a possible D match to TRBD1 (6 bases). Trimming cost V 5 bases and J 5 bases, with 18 bases left between them. Germline V gene lookup returns CDR1 SQVTM and CDR2 ANQGSEA. This CDR3 comprises 15 residues. The CDR3 sequence is CSVTLVGGGNEKLFF. The CDR3 DNA follows: TGCAGCGTTACGCTGGTAGGGGGAGGGAATGAAAAACTGTTTTTT.

The chain has TRBV4-3 and TRBJ2-7, with 8 bases matching TRBD2. The germline CDR1 and CDR2 sequences are LGHNA and YSLEER. The CDR3 consists of 15 residues. The ends lost 1 base at V and 3 bases at J; junction bases unmatched: 5. CDR3 region: CASSQVRGGNYEQYF. CDR3 nucleotides: TGCGCCAGCAGCCAAGTCCGGGGGGGTAACTACGAGCAGTACTTC.

This clone was counted once. The chain combines TRBV7-9 with TRBJ2-1, with 7 bases lining up with TRBD1. The V gene's germline CDR1 is SEHNR and CDR2 FQNEAQ (reference sequence). V dropped 1 base and J dropped 9; count of bases not matched to a gene: 12. CDR3 size: 16 residues. The CDR3 protein is CASSLDPPGGKGEQFF. CDR3 nucleotide sequence: TGTGCCAGCAGCTTAGACCCCCCAGGGGGAAAGGGTGAGCAGTTCTTC.

V is TRBV1 and J is TRBJ2-2; the table's D call TRBD2 went unverified against the DNA. TRBV1 is deemed a pseudogene. The CDR3 has 18 amino acids. This CDR3 reads CTSSQDVLAGVETGELFF. The CDR3 coding sequence is TGCACCAGCAGCCAAGATGTACTAGCGGGAGTGGAAACCGGGGAGCTGTTTTTT.

This sequence joins TRBV5-5 and TRBJ1-2; unclear D gene. Germline CDR1 and CDR2: SGHKS and YYEKEE (reference sequence). With 0 bases removed from V and 3 bases from J, the gap between germline ends came to 12 bases. This CDR3 is 15 amino acids long. The CDR3 reads CASSLEAFEYYGYTF. For the CDR3, the DNA is TGTGCCAGCAGCTTGGAAGCCTTTGAGTACTATGGCTACACCTTC. Complete variable domain (other parts from reference TRBV5-5 and TRBJ1-2): DAGVTQSPTHLIKTRGQQVTLRCSPISGHKSVSWYQQVLGQGPQFIFQYYEKEERGRGNFPDRFSARQFPNYSSELNVNALLLGDSALYLCASSLEAFEYYGYTFGSGTRLTVV.

The chain employs TRBV27 and TRBJ1-2; D gene unclear. The CDR3 has 14 residues. Germline lookup yields CDR1 MNHEY and CDR2 SMNVEV (reference sequence). V shed 4 bases and J shed 2 bases, with 11 bases lying between them. The CDR3 DNA follows: TGTGCCAGCAGTTCCGCAGGCCCCAACTATGGCTACACCTTC. It specifies CASSSAGPNYGYTF.